This TCR beta chain was recovered during a study of graft-versus-host responses after intestinal transplantation. Study in general: Recipients had transplants, and these were multivisceral, liver-intestinal, or isolated intestinal.

General observations from the study: Early post-transplant HvG declines showed an association with peak circulating GvH clone levels.

CDR1 is SGHAT and CDR2 is FQNNGV in the germline V gene. This CDR3 has 14 amino acids. Unmatched junction bases numbered 1, after V lost 1 base and J lost 4 bases. The protocol was immunoSEQ multiplex PCR, while the TCRdb copy is restricted to in-frame clones and leaves out a portion. The sample carries around 110,000 clones, roughly nine tenths recorded once. Comments on this clone: Its antigen is currently unknown.

The chain recombines TRBV11-2 with TRBJ1-2, with TRBD1 matching 9 bases. The TCR was taken from a human donor who was the organ donor for an intestinal transplant. This specimen consisted of unstimulated CD4+ T cells sorted from spleen or lymph node cells, obtained before transplant. The CDR3: CASSLGDRAYGYTF. Here the CDR3 DNA reads TGTGCCAGCAGCTTAGGGGACAGGGCCTATGGCTACACCTTC.